Detailed here is one T cell receptor (beta chain). In the original analysis: The assay estimated nucleated cells by amplifying reference gene primers. Assay: immunoSEQ multiplex PCR; the TCRdb copy retains only in-frame clones and omits some. D and trimming come from the DNA, and the V and J calls and clone size come from that table. The profile shows about 220,000 clones, around 82% of them singletons. This record comes from a study of blood T cell repertoires in COVID-19. Study at large: Whether acute or convalescent, the COVID-19 samples came from the United States, Italy and Spain. PBMCs, B-cell-depleted T cells, or T cells provided the cDNA or gDNA that made up the material.

This CDR3 is 15 amino acids long. J was trimmed by 2 bases and V by 3 bases; bases with no gene match: 6. The V gene's germline CDR1 is LNHDA and CDR2 SQIVND (reference sequence). This chain links TRBV19 with TRBJ1-2; TRBD1 matches at 7 bases. The specimen sequenced was peripheral blood. This receptor was taken from a woman older than 75 with acute or convalescent COVID-19. The CDR3 coding sequence is TGTGCCAGTAGTATTGCTGGGACAGCAAACTATGGCTACACCTTC. This encodes CASSIAGTANYGYTF.